Each of the 8 T cell receptor beta chains below was sequenced from the same sample in a study of human T cells and chemical hapten exposure. Using its own MiXCR run on the RACE reads, TCRdb lists one record per CDR3 protein. The sample yields fewer than 200,000 distinct CDR3 sequences, around a quarter seen once. Documented time point: patch test 3, about 24 weeks after DPC sensitization. The treatment: therapeutic diphenylcyclopropenone sensitization with weekly scalp DPC. This specimen was whole blood, taken in connection with sensitization to the hapten diphenylcyclopropenone (DPC). The receptors shown here come from a woman younger than 35 with alopecia areata. Some clones in this sample may be carry-over from other donors' samples.

In its sample, this clonotype was seen a few times. The V call is TRBV6-2 or TRBV6-3, the J call TRBJ2-2, with 8 bases aligning to TRBD2. V was clipped by 0 bases and J by 1 base; unmatched bases: 4. Germline V gene lookup returns CDR1 MNHEY and CDR2 SVGEGT. The CDR3 spans 17 residues. Here the CDR3 reads CASSYSTLAVNTGELFF. CDR3 nucleotide sequence: TGTGCCAGCAGTTACTCGACACTAGCGGTGAACACCGGGGAGCTGTTTTTT.

The rearrangement uses TRBV7-8 and TRBJ2-5, with a weak D call TRBD2 (6 bases). CDR3 size: 16 residues. Trimming stripped 1 base from V and 4 bases from J, with 16 bases between. The germline gives CDR1 SGHVS, CDR2 FQNEAQ. The CDR3 coding sequence is TGTGCCAGCAGCTTAGTCTCCGGGCGGGGATCAGAGACCCAGTACTTC. Translating it yields CASSLVSGRGSETQYF.

The V call is TRBV18, the J call TRBJ1-1; weak D call: TRBD1 (6 bases). This CDR3 has 15 residues. V gave up 0 bases and J gave up 3 bases, with 11 bases separating them. CDR1 and CDR2 from the germline V gene are KGHSH and LQKENI. CDR3 residues: CASSPPGGAHTEAFF. In DNA, the CDR3 is TGTGCCAGCTCACCACCTGGGGGGGCGCACACTGAAGCTTTCTTT.

This chain joins TRBV29-1 and TRBJ1-1; 7 bases map to TRBD1. The CDR3 extends over 13 amino acids. Looked up from germline, CDR1 is SQVTM and CDR2 is ANQGSEA. Trimming at V came to 7 bases and at J to 1 base, leaving 6 bases not matched to a gene. The CDR3 sequence: CSANRGPNTEAFF. CDR3 in DNA: TGCAGCGCGAACAGGGGCCCGAACACTGAAGCTTTCTTT.

The rearrangement joins TRBV7-8 to TRBJ2-1; 11 bases map to TRBD2. The ends lost 0 bases at V and 7 bases at J; junction bases unmatched: 14. CDR1 is SGHVS, CDR2 FQNEAQ, per germline. CDR3 length: 19 amino acids. The CDR3 is CASSLALARMASGRNEQFF. The DNA for the CDR3 is TGTGCCAGCAGCTTAGCGCTCGCTCGCATGGCTAGCGGGAGGAATGAGCAGTTCTTC.

This clonotype turned up a few times. The J gene is TRBJ1-1, the V gene TRBV4-1, with a tentative D call TRBD1 (5 bases). CDR3 length: 14 residues. V was clipped by 4 bases and J by 5 bases, with 14 bases between them. Germline V gives CDR1 MGHRA, CDR2 YSYEKL. CDR3 residues: CASSPRALGTEAFF. CDR3 bases: TGCGCCAGCAGCCCCAGGGCCTTAGGGACTGAAGCTTTCTTT.

The chain couples TRBV20-1 to TRBJ2-2; TRBD2 might be the D (6 bases). Germline V gene sequence: CDR1 DFQATT, CDR2 SNEGSKA (reference sequence). V was trimmed by 0 bases and J by 6 bases, leaving 14 bases between them. The CDR3 totals 15 residues. In DNA form, the CDR3 reads TGCAGTGCTAGAGAGGGGGGAGTAGGAGCCGGGGAGCTGTTTTTT. Translated, it gives CSAREGGVGAGELFF.

The chain employs TRBV4-1 and TRBJ1-2, with 9 bases aligning to TRBD1. V was clipped by 5 bases and J by 3 bases; unmatched bases: 4. Germline V lookup: CDR1 MGHRA, CDR2 YSYEKL. There are 14 residues in the CDR3. The CDR3 DNA reads as TGCGCCAGCAGCAAGACAGGGGGGCACTATGGCTACACCTTC. Its translation: CASSKTGGHYGYTF.